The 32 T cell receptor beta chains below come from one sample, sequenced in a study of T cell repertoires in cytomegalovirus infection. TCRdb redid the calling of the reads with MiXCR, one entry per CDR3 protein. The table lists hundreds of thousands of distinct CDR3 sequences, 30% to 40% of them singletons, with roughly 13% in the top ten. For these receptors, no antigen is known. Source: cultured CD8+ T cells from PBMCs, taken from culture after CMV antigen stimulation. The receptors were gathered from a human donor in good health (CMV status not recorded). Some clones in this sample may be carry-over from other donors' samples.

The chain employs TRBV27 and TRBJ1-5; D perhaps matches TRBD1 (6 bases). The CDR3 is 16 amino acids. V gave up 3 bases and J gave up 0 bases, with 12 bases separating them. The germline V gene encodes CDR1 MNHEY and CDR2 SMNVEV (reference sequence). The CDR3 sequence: CASSLGAEDSNQPQHF. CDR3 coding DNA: TGTGCCAGCAGTTTGGGGGCGGAGGATAGCAATCAGCCCCAGCATTTT.

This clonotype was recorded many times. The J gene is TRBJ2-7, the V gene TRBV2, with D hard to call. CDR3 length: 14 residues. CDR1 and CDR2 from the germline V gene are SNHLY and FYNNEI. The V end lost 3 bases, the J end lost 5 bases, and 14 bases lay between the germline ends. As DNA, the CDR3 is TGTGCCAGCAGTGAGAAGTATTTGGGTAACGAGCAGTACGTC. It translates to CASSEKYLGNEQYV.

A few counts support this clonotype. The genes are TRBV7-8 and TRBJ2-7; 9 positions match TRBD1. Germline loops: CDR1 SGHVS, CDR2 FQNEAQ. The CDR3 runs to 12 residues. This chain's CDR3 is CSSGTGIYEQYV. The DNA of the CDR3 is TGCTCGTCCGGGACAGGGATCTACGAGCAGTACGTC.

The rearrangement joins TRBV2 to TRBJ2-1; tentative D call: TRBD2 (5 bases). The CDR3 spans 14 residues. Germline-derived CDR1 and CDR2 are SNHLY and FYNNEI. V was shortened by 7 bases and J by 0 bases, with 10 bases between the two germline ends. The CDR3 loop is CASNEGGSYNEQFF. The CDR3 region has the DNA TGTGCCAGCAACGAAGGAGGCTCCTACAATGAGCAGTTCTTC.

This CDR3 is CASSLFGAGPNEKLFF. Here the CDR3 DNA reads TGTGCCAGCAGCTTATTTGGGGCCGGACCCAATGAAAAACTGTTTTTT. The rearrangement uses TRBV7-9 and TRBJ1-4, with D possibly TRBD1 on 5 matching bases. Trimming removed 2 bases from V and 5 bases from J, with 15 bases in between. Germline V gene data show CDR1 as SEHNR and CDR2 as FQNEAQ (reference sequence). The CDR3 sequence is 16 residues long.

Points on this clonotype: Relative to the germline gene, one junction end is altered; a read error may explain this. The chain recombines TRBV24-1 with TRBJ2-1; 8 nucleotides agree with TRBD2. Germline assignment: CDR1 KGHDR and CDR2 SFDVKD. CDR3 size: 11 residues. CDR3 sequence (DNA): TGTGCCACCAGTGACGGGGGGGCAAGGATCTTC. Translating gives CATSDGGARIF.

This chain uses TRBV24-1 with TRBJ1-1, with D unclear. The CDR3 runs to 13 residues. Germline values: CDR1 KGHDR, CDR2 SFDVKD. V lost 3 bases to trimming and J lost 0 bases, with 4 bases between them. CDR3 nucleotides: TGTGCCACCAGTGATGCGTTGAACACTGAAGCTTTCTTT. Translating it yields CATSDALNTEAFF.

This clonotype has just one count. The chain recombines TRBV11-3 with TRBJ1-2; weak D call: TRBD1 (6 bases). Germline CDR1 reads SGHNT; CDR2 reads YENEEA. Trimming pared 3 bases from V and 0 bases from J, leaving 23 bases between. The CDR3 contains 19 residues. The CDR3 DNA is TGTGCCAGCAGCTTTCTGACAGGTCCTACCCGGGGGGCTAACTATGGCTACACCTTC. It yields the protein CASSFLTGPTRGANYGYTF.

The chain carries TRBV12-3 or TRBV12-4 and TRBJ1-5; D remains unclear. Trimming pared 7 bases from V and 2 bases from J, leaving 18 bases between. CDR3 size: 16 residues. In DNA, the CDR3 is TGTGCCAGCACTAAATCTGAAGCGGGAGGCAATCAGCCCCAGCATTTT. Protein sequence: CASTKSEAGGNQPQHF.

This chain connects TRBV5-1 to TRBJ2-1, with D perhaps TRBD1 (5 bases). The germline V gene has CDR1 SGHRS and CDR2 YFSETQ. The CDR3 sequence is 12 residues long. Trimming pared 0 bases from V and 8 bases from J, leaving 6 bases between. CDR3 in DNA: TGCGCCAGCAGCTTGGAACAGGATGAGCAGTTCTTC. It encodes CASSLEQDEQFF. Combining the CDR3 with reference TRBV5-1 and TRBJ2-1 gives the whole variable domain KAGVTQTPRYLIKTRGQQVTLSCSPISGHRSVSWYQQTPGQGLQFLFEYFSETQRNKGNFPGRFSGRQFSNSRSEMNVSTLELGDSALYLCASSLEQDEQFFGPGTRLTVL.

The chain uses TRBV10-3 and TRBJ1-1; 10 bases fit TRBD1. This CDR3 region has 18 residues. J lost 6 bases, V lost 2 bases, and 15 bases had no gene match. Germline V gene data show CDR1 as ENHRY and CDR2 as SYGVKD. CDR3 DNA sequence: TGTGCCATCAGTGAGACCAGACGAGAGACAGGGGGCGACGCTGAAGCTTTCTTT. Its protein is CAISETRRETGGDAEAFF.

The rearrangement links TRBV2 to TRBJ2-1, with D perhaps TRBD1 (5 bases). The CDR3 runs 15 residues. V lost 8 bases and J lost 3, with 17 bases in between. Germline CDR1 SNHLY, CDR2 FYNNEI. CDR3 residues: CASSGLGMGYNEQFF. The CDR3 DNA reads TGTGCCAGCTCAGGGCTCGGAATGGGCTACAATGAGCAGTTCTTC. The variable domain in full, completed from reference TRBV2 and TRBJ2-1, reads EPEVTQTPSHQVTQMGQEVILRCVPISNHLYFYWYRQILGQKVEFLVSFYNNEISEKSEIFDDQFSVERPDGSNFTLKIRSTKLEDSAMYFCASSGLGMGYNEQFFGPGTRLTVL.

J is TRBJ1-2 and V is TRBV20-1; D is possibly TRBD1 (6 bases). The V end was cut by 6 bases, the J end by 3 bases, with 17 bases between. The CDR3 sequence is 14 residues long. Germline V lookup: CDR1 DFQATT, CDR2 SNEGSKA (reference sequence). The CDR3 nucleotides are TGCAGTGCCTATCAGGGGAGGTATGACTATGGCTACACCTTC. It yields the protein CSAYQGRYDYGYTF.

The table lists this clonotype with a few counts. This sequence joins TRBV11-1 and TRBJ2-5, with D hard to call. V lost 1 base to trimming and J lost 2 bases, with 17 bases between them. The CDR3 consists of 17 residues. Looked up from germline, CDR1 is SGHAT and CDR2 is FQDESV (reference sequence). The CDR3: CASSLGRRQKLQETQYF. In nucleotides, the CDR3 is TGTGCCAGCAGCTTAGGCAGGCGGCAGAAACTACAAGAGACCCAGTACTTC.

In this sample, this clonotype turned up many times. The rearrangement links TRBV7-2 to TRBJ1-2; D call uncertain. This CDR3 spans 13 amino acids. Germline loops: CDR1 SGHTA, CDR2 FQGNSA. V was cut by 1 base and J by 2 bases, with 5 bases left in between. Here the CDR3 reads CASSLGPNYGYTF. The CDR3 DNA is TGTGCCAGCAGCTTAGGTCCCAACTATGGCTACACCTTC. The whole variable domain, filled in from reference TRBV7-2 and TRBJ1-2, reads GAGVSQSPSNKVTEKGKDVELRCDPISGHTALYWYRQSLGQGLEFLIYFQGNSAPDKSGLPSDRFSAERTGGSVSTLTIQRTQQEDSAVYLCASSLGPNYGYTFGSGTRLTVV.

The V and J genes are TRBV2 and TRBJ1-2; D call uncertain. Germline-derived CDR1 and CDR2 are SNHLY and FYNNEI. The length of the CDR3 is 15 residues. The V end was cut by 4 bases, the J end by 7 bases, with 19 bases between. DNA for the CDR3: TGTGCCAGCAGTGCCACTATCGGGCCCCCGGGTGGCTACACCTTC. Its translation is CASSATIGPPGGYTF.

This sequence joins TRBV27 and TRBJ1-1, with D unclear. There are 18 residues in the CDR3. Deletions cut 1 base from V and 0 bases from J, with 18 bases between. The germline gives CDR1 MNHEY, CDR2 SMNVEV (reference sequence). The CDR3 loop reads CASSLLGTAPVVNTEAFF. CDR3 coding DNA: TGTGCCAGCAGTTTATTAGGAACAGCTCCGGTCGTGAACACTGAAGCTTTCTTT.

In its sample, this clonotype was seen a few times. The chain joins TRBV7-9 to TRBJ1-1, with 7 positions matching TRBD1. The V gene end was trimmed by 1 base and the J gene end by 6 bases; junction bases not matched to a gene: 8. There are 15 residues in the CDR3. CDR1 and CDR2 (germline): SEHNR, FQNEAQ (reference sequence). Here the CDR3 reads CASSLVVRGQAEAFF. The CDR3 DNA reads TGTGCCAGCAGCTTAGTGGTTAGGGGGCAGGCTGAAGCTTTCTTT. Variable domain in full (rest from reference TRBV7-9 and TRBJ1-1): DTGVSQNPRHKITKRGQNVTFRCDPISEHNRLYWYRQTLGQGPEFLTYFQNEAQLEKSRLLSDRFSAERPKGSFSTLEIQRTEQGDSAMYLCASSLVVRGQAEAFFGQGTRLTVV.

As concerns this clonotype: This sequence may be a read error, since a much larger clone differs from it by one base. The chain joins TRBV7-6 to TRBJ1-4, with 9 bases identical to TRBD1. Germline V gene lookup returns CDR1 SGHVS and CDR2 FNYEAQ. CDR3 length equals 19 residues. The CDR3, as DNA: TGTGCCAGCAGCTTCCTGGCTGGGGACAGGGAGTTACCTAATGAAGAACTGTTTTTT. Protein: CASSFLAGDRELPNEELFF.

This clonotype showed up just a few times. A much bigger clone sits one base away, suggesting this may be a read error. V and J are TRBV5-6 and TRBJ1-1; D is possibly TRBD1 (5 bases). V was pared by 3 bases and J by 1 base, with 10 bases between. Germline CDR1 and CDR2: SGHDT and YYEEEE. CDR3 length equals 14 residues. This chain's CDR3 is CASSSGPKNTEAFF. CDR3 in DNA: TGTGCCAGCAGCTCGGGACCGAAGAACACTGAAGCTTTCTTT.

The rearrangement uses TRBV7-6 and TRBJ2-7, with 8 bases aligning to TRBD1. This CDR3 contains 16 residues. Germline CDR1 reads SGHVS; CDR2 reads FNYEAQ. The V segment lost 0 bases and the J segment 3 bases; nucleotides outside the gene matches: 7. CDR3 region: CASSLAVGTGLYEQYF. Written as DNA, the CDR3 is TGTGCCAGCAGCTTAGCGGTGGGGACAGGCCTCTACGAGCAGTACTTC.

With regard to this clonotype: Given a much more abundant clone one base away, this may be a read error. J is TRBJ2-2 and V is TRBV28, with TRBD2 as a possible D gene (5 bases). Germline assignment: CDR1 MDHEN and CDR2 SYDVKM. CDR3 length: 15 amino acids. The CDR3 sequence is CASSLLSGSTGELIF. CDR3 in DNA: TGTGCCAGCAGTTTATTAAGCGGAAGCACCGGGGAGCTGATTTTT.

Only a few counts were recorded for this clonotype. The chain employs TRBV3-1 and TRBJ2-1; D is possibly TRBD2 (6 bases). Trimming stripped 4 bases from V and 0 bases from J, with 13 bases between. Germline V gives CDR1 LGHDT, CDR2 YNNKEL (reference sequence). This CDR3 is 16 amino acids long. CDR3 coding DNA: TGTGCCAGCAGCCCGGGACTGACGAGCTCCTACAATGAGCAGTTCTTC. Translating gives CASSPGLTSSYNEQFF.

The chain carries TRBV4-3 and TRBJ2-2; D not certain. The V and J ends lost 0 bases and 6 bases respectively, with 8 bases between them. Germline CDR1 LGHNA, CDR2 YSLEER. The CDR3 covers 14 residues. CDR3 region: CASSQDLRPGELFF. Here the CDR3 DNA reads TGCGCCAGCAGCCAAGATCTCAGGCCCGGGGAGCTGTTTTTT.

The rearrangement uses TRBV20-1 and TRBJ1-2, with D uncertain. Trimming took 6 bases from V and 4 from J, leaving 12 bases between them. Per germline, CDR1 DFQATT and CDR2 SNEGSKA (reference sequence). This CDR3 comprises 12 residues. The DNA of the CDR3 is TGCAGTGCGCAACCAAGGTTCTATGGCTACACCTTC. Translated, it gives CSAQPRFYGYTF.

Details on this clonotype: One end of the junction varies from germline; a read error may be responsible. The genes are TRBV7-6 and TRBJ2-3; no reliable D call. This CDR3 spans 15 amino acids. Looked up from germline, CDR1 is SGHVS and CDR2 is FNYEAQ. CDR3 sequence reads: CASSSGSLGTDTQYF. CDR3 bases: TGTGCTAGCAGCTCCGGTTCCTTAGGCACAGATACGCAGTATTTT.

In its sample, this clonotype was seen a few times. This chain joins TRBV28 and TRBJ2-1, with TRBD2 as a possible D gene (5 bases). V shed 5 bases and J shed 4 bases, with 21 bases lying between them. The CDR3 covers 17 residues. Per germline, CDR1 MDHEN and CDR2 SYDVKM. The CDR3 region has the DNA TGTGCCAGCAGTCTCCCTGAGCGGCGGGTGGCTTACAATGAGCAGTTCTTC. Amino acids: CASSLPERRVAYNEQFF.

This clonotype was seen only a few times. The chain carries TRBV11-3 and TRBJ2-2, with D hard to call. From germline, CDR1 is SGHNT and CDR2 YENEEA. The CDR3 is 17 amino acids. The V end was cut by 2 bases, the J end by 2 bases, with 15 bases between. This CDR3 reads CASSLQRIDGNTGELFF. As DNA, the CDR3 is TGTGCCAGCAGCTTACAAAGGATAGACGGAAACACCGGGGAGCTGTTTTTT.

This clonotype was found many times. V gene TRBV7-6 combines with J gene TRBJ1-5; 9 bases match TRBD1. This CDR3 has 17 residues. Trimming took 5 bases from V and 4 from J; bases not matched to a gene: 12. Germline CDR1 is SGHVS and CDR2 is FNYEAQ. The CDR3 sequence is CASSPYRGQKPNQPQHF. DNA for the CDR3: TGTGCCAGCAGCCCTTACAGGGGGCAAAAACCGAATCAGCCCCAGCATTTT.

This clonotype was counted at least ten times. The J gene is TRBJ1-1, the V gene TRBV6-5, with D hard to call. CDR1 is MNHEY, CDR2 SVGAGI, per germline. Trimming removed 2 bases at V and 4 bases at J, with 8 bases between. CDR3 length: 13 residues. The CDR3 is CASSYGRGTEAFF. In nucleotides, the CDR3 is TGTGCCAGCAGTTACGGGCGTGGCACTGAAGCTTTCTTT.

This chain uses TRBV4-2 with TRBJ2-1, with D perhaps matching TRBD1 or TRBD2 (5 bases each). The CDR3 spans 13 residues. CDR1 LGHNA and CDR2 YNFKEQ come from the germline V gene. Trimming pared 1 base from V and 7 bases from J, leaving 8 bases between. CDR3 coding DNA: TGTGCCAGCAGCCAAGGGGGGAAAAATGAGCAGTTCTTC. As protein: CASSQGGKNEQFF.

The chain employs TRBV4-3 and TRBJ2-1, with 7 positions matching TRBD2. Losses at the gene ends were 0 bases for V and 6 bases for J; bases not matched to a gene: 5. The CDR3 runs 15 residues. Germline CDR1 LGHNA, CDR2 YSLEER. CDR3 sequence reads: CASSQDKRGPNEQFF. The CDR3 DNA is TGCGCCAGCAGCCAAGATAAGCGGGGACCCAATGAGCAGTTCTTC.